These 29 T cell receptor beta chains share one sample of origin, sequenced in a study of T cell responses to AZD1222 COVID-19 vaccine. Clones were sequenced by immunoSEQ multiplex PCR, and TCRdb holds only the in-frame ones, with some missing. The table records about 180,000 clones, around 94% of them present only once. This specimen consisted of peripheral blood, obtained on day 0 of AZD1222 vaccination. Source of these receptors: an adult in good health.

The V call is TRBV15, the J call TRBJ1-5, with D tentatively TRBD1 (5 bases). The V gene lost 5 bases and the J gene lost 5 bases, with 19 bases spanning the gap. Germline V gives CDR1 LNHNV, CDR2 YYDKDF (reference sequence). CDR3 length: 16 residues. The CDR3 DNA follows: TGTGCCACCAGCCCCATCGACAGTTTGCGGGATCAGCCCCAGCATTTT. It is translated as CATSPIDSLRDQPQHF.

The gene calls are TRBV5-1 and TRBJ1-6; 10 bases are shared with TRBD1. This CDR3 comprises 15 residues. Germline loops: CDR1 SGHRS, CDR2 YFSETQ. Trimming took 2 bases from V and 6 from J; bases not matched to a gene: 2. The CDR3 DNA reads as TGCGCCAGCAGCTTAGGGGACAGGGGTAATTCACCCCTCCACTTT. As protein: CASSLGDRGNSPLHF.

This chain uses TRBV15 with TRBJ2-1; TRBD2 aligns across 11 bases. This CDR3 has 20 amino acids. Germline CDR1 reads LNHNV; CDR2 reads YYDKDF (reference sequence). V was pared by 5 bases and J by 6 bases, with 21 bases of the junction left unmatched. The CDR3 is CATSSRPKGSGRAKFNEQFF. CDR3 coding DNA: TGTGCCACCAGCTCCAGACCCAAAGGTAGCGGGAGGGCCAAGTTCAATGAGCAGTTCTTC.

This sequence joins TRBV19 and TRBJ1-1, with TRBD1 matching 7 bases. The CDR3 is made up of 17 amino acids. V was pared by 1 base and J by 5 bases, with 13 bases of the junction left unmatched. CDR1 is LNHDA and CDR2 is SQIVND in the germline V gene (reference sequence). The CDR3 DNA is TGTGCCAGTAGTATAGGGGGTGGAGGGGGCAAAGCGACTGAAGCTTTCTTT. It yields the protein CASSIGGGGGKATEAFF.

This chain connects TRBV5-1 to TRBJ2-7; no firm D call. The CDR3 is 15 residues long. Germline V gene lookup returns CDR1 SGHRS and CDR2 YFSETQ. Trimming removed 0 bases at V and 6 bases at J, with 16 bases between. The CDR3 DNA reads TGCGCCAGCAGCTTGGAGGCCAAACCAGCAGGCGAGCAGTACTTC. This encodes CASSLEAKPAGEQYF.

V and J are TRBV14 and TRBJ1-4; D gene uncertain. V was trimmed by 1 base and J by 14 bases, leaving 8 bases between them. The germline CDR1 and CDR2 sequences are SGHDN and FVKESK. The CDR3 has 11 residues. DNA of the CDR3: TGTGCCAGCAGCCAAGGACATGGGCTGTTTTTT. It codes for CASSQGHGLFF.

V is TRBV5-1 and J is TRBJ2-1, with TRBD2 identical over 9 bases. Germline V gene sequence: CDR1 SGHRS, CDR2 YFSETQ. This CDR3 has 16 residues. V was clipped by 2 bases and J by 3 bases; unmatched bases: 6. The CDR3 DNA reads as TGCGCCAGCAGCTTAGGTGCTAGCGGGGACTACAATGAGCAGTTCTTC. It translates to CASSLGASGDYNEQFF.

The V call is TRBV9, the J call TRBJ2-3; 8 bases fit TRBD2. There are 16 residues in the CDR3. Germline lookup yields CDR1 SGDLS and CDR2 YYNGEE. Losses at the gene ends were 0 bases for V and 3 bases for J; bases not matched to a gene: 6. The CDR3 is CASSVVASGLTDTQYF. The CDR3 bases are TGTGCCAGCAGCGTAGTTGCTAGCGGGCTAACAGATACGCAGTATTTT.

V usage is TRBV11-2 and J usage is TRBJ1-5; no reliable D call. The CDR3 consists of 18 residues. V shed 1 base and J shed 0 bases, with 16 bases lying between them. CDR1 SGHAT and CDR2 FQNNGV come from the germline V gene. CDR3: CASSLVRGGLYSNQPQHF. The CDR3 DNA reads TGTGCCAGCAGCTTAGTACGGGGAGGGCTTTATAGCAATCAGCCCCAGCATTTT.

The rearrangement joins TRBV9 to TRBJ2-5; D is uncertain. The length of the CDR3 is 13 residues. Germline V gene lookup returns CDR1 SGDLS and CDR2 YYNGEE. With 0 bases removed from V and 5 bases from J, the gap between germline ends came to 8 bases. For the CDR3, the DNA is TGTGCCAGCAGCGTAGGGCAGACGGAGACCCAGTACTTC. Amino acid sequence: CASSVGQTETQYF.

The rearrangement uses TRBV27 and TRBJ1-5; maybe TRBD1 (5 bases). V was pared by 5 bases and J by 0 bases, with 8 bases between. CDR3 size: 14 residues. Germline assignment: CDR1 MNHEY and CDR2 SMNVEV (reference sequence). CDR3 bases: TGTGCCAGCAGTCCCAGGGATAGCAATCAGCCCCAGCATTTT. This encodes CASSPRDSNQPQHF.

The V and J genes are TRBV6-5 and TRBJ2-4; 7 bases map to TRBD2. The V gene's germline CDR1 is MNHEY and CDR2 SVGAGI. J lost 0 bases, V lost 10 bases, and 6 bases had no gene match. The CDR3 totals 14 residues. CDR3 loop: CAIAGAGAKNIQYF. DNA for the CDR3: TGTGCCATTGCGGGAGCGGGAGCCAAAAACATTCAGTACTTC.

The J gene is TRBJ2-5, the V gene TRBV7-8; 13 bases are a match to TRBD2. The CDR3 has 18 residues. Germline V gene lookup returns CDR1 SGHVS and CDR2 FQNEAQ. J gave up 5 bases and V 5 bases, and 14 bases lay outside the gene matches. For the CDR3, the DNA is TGTGCCAGCAGCCTAGGACTAGCGGGAGTTGGAAGAATCGAGACCCAGTACTTC. As protein: CASSLGLAGVGRIETQYF.

A remark on this clone: At one end the junction does not follow the germline gene, possibly because of a read error. The V gene is TRBV2, the J gene TRBJ2-5; unclear D gene. The CDR3 consists of 10 residues. CDR1 is SNHLY and CDR2 is FYNNEI in the germline V gene. CDR3 DNA: TGTGCCAGCAGGGAAGAGACCCAGTACTTC. Protein product: CASREETQYF.

The chain joins TRBV19 to TRBJ1-2, with 8 bases lining up with TRBD1. The CDR3 is made up of 14 amino acids. V was clipped by 6 bases and J by 3 bases; unmatched bases: 6. Germline V gene sequence: CDR1 LNHDA, CDR2 SQIVND (reference sequence). The CDR3 loop is CASSRTGPDYGYTF. The CDR3 DNA reads TGTGCCAGTAGCAGGACAGGGCCAGACTATGGCTACACCTTC.

DNA of the CDR3: TGTGCCTCCTCCGGGACAGGGTACTACGAGCAGTACTTC. Translation: CASSGTGYYEQYF. V is TRBV11-2 and J is TRBJ2-7, with 9 bases fitting TRBD1. V shed 11 bases and J 3 bases; nucleotides not matched to a gene: 8. This CDR3 has 13 residues. CDR1 and CDR2 from the germline V gene are SGHAT and FQNNGV.

Written as DNA, the CDR3 is TGTGCCAGCAGCGATCGACAGGGAATTCAGCCCCAGCATTTT. Translated, it gives CASSDRQGIQPQHF. The chain joins TRBV3-1 (or the pseudogene TRBV3-2) to TRBJ1-5; 7 bases are a match to TRBD1. The CDR3 consists of 14 residues. From germline, CDR1 is LGHDT and CDR2 YNNKEL (reference sequence). V shed 5 bases, J shed 6 bases, and the junction held 7 bases outside the gene matches.

The gene calls are TRBV27 and TRBJ2-5, with D unclear. Trimming took off 2 bases at V and 3 bases at J, with 13 bases between the two ends. The CDR3 is made up of 15 amino acids. The germline V gene has CDR1 MNHEY and CDR2 SMNVEV (reference sequence). CDR3 bases: TGTGCCAGCAGTTTAATAGGTTTCAGTGAAGAGACCCAGTACTTC. As protein: CASSLIGFSEETQYF.

V usage is TRBV27 and J usage is TRBJ1-1, with TRBD1 as a possible D gene (6 bases). Germline V gives CDR1 MNHEY, CDR2 SMNVEV (reference sequence). Trimming took off 1 base at V and 0 bases at J, with 9 bases between the two ends. This CDR3 region has 15 residues. The CDR3 is CASSLWGQLNTEAFF. CDR3 sequence (DNA): TGTGCCAGCAGTTTATGGGGGCAGCTGAACACTGAAGCTTTCTTT.

This clone was detected once. The CDR3 loop reads CASSPGTPNTEAFF. The CDR3 DNA reads TGTGCCAGCAGCCCCGGGACACCCAACACTGAAGCTTTCTTT. The V call is TRBV7-9, the J call TRBJ1-1, with D possibly being TRBD1 (6 bases). Germline loops: CDR1 SEHNR, CDR2 FQNEAQ (reference sequence). V lost 5 bases to trimming and J lost 2 bases, with 12 bases between them. The CDR3 consists of 14 residues.

This chain joins TRBV19 and TRBJ2-1; 11 bases are shared with TRBD2. Germline trimming cut 6 bases from V and 3 bases from J; bases unmatched to any gene: 4. Germline V gene sequence: CDR1 LNHDA, CDR2 SQIVND (reference sequence). CDR3 size: 15 residues. The CDR3 sequence: CASSRLAGFYNEQFF. The CDR3 DNA is TGTGCCAGTAGCCGACTAGCGGGGTTCTACAATGAGCAGTTCTTC.

J is TRBJ1-3 and V is TRBV5-8; tentatively, D is TRBD1 (6 bases). This CDR3 is 15 amino acids long. From germline, CDR1 is SGHTS and CDR2 YDEGEE. Trimming removed 6 bases at V and 0 bases at J, with 13 bases between. The CDR3 DNA reads TGTGCCAGCACCTCGGGGGCCCGCTCTGGAAACACCATATATTTT. Protein sequence: CASTSGARSGNTIYF.

V usage is TRBV2 and J usage is TRBJ2-1; 10 bases are a match to TRBD2. Trimming removed 4 bases from V and 0 bases from J; junction bases left unmatched: 9. CDR1 SNHLY and CDR2 FYNNEI come from the germline V gene. The CDR3 sequence is 18 residues long. CDR3 sequence (DNA): TGTGCCAGCAGTGGGGGGACTAGCGTATTTTTCTCCTACAATGAGCAGTTCTTC. It translates to CASSGGTSVFFSYNEQFF.

The chain employs TRBV4-1 and TRBJ2-7; 9 bases are a match to TRBD1. This CDR3 spans 15 amino acids. Germline V gene sequence: CDR1 MGHRA, CDR2 YSYEKL. V lost 2 bases to trimming and J lost 6 bases; unmatched junction nucleotides: 8. The DNA for the CDR3 is TGCGCCAGCAGCCAACCCGGGACAGGGAGGACCGAGCAGTACTTC. It specifies CASSQPGTGRTEQYF.

V and J are TRBV5-6 and TRBJ1-6; the D gene is possibly TRBD1 (6 bases). The CDR3 loop spans 16 amino acids. The V end was cut by 0 bases, the J end by 10 bases, with 17 bases between. Germline CDR1 reads SGHDT; CDR2 reads YYEEEE. The CDR3 protein is CASSLVPGAAQSPLHF. The DNA for the CDR3 is TGTGCCAGCAGCTTGGTGCCAGGGGCTGCACAATCACCCCTCCACTTT.

The chain uses TRBV6-5 and TRBJ2-7, with TRBD1 as a possible D gene (5 bases). CDR3 length equals 16 residues. Trimming took off 4 bases at V and 3 bases at J, with 19 bases between the two ends. The germline V gene has CDR1 MNHEY and CDR2 SVGAGI. The CDR3 DNA is TGTGCCAGCAGTTGGGGCCGGCTGGACGACAACTACGAGCAGTACTTC. Translated: CASSWGRLDDNYEQYF.

The V gene is TRBV5-4, the J gene TRBJ1-4; no reliable D call. The V and J ends lost 4 bases and 5 bases respectively, with 15 bases between them. The CDR3 length is 15 residues. Germline V gives CDR1 SGHNT, CDR2 YYREEE (reference sequence). The CDR3 nucleotides read TGTGCCAGCAGCCCACGCCGGGGTATGAATGAAAAACTGTTTTTT. Its translation: CASSPRRGMNEKLFF.

This chain joins TRBV5-1 and TRBJ1-6; a possible D gene is TRBD1 (6 bases). This CDR3 region has 16 residues. Trimming took 4 bases from V and 0 from J, leaving 11 bases between them. Germline values: CDR1 SGHRS, CDR2 YFSETQ. The CDR3 region is CASSKDSFSYNSPLHF. The CDR3 nucleotides are TGCGCCAGCAGCAAGGACAGCTTCTCCTATAATTCACCCCTCCACTTT.

This clone was seen more than once but under ten times. The chain couples TRBV2 to TRBJ2-2; TRBD2 matches 8 bases. Germline values: CDR1 SNHLY, CDR2 FYNNEI. The CDR3 spans 14 residues. V shed 7 bases and J 7 bases; nucleotides not matched to a gene: 8. CDR3 in DNA: TGTGCCAGCAAGCCGGGAGGGCTGGTCGGGGAGCTGTTTTTT. It is translated as CASKPGGLVGELFF.